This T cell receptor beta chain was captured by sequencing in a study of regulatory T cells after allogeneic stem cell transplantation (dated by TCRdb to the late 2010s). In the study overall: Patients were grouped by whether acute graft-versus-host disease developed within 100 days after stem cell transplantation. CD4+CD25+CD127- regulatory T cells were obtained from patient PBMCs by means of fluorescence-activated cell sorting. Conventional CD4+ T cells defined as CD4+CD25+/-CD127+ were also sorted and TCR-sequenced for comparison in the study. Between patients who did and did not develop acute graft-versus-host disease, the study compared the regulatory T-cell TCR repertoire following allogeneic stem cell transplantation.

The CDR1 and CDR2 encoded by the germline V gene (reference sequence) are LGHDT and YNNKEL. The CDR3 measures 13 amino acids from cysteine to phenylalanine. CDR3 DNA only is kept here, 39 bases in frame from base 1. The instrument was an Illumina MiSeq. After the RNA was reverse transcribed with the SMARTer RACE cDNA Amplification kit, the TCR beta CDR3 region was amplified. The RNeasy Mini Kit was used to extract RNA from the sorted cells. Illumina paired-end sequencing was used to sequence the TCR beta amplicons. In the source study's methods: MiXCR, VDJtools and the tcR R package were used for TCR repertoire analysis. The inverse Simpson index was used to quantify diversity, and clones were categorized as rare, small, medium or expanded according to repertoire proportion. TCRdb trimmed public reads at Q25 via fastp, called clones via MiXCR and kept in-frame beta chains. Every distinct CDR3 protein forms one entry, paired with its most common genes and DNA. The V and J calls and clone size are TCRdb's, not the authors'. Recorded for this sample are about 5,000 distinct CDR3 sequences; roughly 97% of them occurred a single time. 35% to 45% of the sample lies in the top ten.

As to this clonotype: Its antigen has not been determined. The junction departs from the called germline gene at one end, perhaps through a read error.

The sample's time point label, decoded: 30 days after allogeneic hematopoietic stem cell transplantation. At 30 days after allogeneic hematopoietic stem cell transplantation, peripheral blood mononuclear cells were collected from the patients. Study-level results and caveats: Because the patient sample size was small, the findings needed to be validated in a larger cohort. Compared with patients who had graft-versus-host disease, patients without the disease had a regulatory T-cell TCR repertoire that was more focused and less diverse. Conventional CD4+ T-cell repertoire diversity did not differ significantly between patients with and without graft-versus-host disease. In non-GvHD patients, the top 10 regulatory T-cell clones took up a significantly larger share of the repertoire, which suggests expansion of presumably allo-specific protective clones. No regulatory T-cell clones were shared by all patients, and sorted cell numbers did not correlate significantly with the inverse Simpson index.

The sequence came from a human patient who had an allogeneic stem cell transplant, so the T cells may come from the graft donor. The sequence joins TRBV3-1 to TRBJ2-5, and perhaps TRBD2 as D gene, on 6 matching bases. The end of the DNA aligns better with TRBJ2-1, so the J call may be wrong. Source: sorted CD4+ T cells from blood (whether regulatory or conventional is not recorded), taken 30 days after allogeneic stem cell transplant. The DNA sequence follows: TGCGCCAGCAGCTTGGGACTCCACGAGACGCAGTTCTTC. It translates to CASSLGLHETQFF.